These T cell receptor beta chains were read from a single sample in a study of blood T cell repertoires in COVID-19. Using immunoSEQ multiplex PCR, the repertoire was profiled, and TCRdb retains in-frame clones only, with some absent. This table has hundreds of thousands of clones, more than 70% appearing once. The sequencing input was PBMCs or T cells enriched from blood (not recorded which). The receptors stem from a man aged 40-49 years in a cohort exposed to, infected with or recovered from COVID-19 (not recorded which). CDR3s include the opening cysteine and the closing phenylalanine or tryptophan. D genes are given only for firm matches. The size entry is marked missing in some rows and otherwise reads once, few, many or a size class.

d_gene	v_gene	j_gene	abundance	CDR3nt	CDR3aa
TRBD2	TRBV7-2	TRBJ2-3	once	TGTGCCAGCAGCGCACAAGCGGGAGGGCCTCTAGGTACGCAGTATTTT	CASSAQAGGPLGTQYF
.	TRBV9	TRBJ2-3	.	TGTGCCAGCAGGGATTCGCGGGGAGACACAGATACGCAGTATTTT	CASRDSRGDTDTQYF
TRBD1	TRBV29-1	TRBJ2-1	few	TGCACGACCACCGGGGACAGAGTCTACAATGAGCAGTTCTTC	CTTTGDRVYNEQFF
.	TRBV11-3	TRBJ1-6	.	TGTGCCAGCAGCTTAGATTCTCGGGTTTCTAATTCACCCCTCCACTTT	CASSLDSRVSNSPLHF
.	TRBV6-5	TRBJ1-1	few	TGTGCCAGCAGTCATACAGGAGGGGACACTGAAGCTTTCTTT	CASSHTGGDTEAFF
TRBD1	TRBV5-1	TRBJ1-1	.	TGCGCCAGCAGCAACCCCGGGACAGGGGGTACTGAAGCTTTCTTT	CASSNPGTGGTEAFF
TRBD2	TRBV28	TRBJ2-7	.	TGTGCCAGCAGTGGGAGGACTAGCGCTGCGTACGAGCAGTACTTC	CASSGRTSAAYEQYF
TRBD1	TRBV15	TRBJ1-2	.	TGTGCCACCAGCAGAGCAGGCAGGGGGTGGGATGGCTACACCTTC	CATSRAGRGWDGYTF
TRBD1	TRBV7-6	TRBJ1-3	.	TGTGCCAGCAGCTTGACAGGGGGCGACGGTGGAAACACCATATATTTT	CASSLTGGDGGNTIYF
.	TRBV5-6	TRBJ2-5	.	TGTGCCAGCAGCTTGGCCTCAGGGGTTGAGACCCAGTACTTC	CASSLASGVETQYF